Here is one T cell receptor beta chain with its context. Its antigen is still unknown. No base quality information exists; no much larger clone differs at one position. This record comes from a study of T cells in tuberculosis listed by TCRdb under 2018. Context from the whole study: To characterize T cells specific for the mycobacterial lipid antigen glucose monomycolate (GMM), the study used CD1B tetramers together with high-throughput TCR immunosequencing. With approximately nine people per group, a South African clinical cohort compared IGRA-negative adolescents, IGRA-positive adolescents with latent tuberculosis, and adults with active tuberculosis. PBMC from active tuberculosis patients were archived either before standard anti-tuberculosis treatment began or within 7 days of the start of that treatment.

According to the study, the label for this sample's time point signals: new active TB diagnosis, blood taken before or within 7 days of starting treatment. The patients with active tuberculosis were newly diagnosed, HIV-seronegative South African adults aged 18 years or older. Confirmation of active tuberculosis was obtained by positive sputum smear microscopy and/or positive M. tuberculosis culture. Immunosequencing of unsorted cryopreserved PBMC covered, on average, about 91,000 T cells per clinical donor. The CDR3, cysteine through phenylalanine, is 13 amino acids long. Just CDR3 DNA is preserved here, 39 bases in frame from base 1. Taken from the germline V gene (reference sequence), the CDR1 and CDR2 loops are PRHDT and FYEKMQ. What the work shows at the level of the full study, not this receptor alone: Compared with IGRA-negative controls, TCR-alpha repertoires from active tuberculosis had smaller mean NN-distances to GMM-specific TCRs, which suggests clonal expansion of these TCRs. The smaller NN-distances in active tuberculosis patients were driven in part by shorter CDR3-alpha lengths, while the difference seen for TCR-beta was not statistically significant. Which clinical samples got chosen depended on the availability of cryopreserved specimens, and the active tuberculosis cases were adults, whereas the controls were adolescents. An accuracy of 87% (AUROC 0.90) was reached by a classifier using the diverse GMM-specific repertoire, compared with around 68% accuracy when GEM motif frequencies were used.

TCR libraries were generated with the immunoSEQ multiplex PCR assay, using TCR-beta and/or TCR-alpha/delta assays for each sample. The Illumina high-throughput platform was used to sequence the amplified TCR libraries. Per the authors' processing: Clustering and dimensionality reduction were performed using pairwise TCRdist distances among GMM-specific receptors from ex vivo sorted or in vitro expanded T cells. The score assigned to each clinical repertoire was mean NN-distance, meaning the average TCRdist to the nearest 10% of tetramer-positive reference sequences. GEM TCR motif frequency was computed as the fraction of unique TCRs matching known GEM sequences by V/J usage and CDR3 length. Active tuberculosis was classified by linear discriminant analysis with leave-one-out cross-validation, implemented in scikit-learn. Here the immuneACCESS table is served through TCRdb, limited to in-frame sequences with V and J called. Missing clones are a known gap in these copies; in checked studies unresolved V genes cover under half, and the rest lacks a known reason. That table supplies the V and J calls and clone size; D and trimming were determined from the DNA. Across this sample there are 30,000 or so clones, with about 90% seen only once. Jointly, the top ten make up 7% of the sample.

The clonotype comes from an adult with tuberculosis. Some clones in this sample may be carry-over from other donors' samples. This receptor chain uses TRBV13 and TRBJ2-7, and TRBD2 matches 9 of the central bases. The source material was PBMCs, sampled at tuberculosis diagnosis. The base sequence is TGTGCTAGCGGGGGCCAGGGACGCTACGAGCAGTACTTC. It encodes CASGGQGRYEQYF.